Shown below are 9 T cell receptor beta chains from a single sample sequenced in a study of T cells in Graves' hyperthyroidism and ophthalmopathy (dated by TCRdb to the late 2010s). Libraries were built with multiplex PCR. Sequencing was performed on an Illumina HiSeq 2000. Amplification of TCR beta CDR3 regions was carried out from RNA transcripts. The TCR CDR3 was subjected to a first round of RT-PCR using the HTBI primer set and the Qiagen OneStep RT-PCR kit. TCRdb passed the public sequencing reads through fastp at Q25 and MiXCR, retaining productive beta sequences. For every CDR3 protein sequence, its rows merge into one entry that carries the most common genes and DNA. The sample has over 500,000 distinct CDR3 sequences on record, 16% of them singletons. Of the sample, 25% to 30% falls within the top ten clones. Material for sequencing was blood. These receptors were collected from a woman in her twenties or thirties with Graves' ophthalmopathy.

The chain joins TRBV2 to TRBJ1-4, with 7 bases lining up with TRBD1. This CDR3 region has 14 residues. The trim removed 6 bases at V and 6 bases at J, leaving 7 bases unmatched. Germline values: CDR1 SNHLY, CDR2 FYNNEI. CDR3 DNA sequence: TGTGCCAGCAGGGAAACCGGACAGGATGAAAAACTGTTTTTT. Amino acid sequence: CASRETGQDEKLFF. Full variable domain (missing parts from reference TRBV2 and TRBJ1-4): EPEVTQTPSHQVTQMGQEVILRCVPISNHLYFYWYRQILGQKVEFLVSFYNNEISEKSEIFDDQFSVERPDGSNFTLKIRSTKLEDSAMYFCASRETGQDEKLFFGSGTQLSVL.

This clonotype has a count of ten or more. The CDR3 DNA reads TGTGCCAGCAGTTTATTTGAGTCGGACAGCAGTTATAGCAATCAGCCCCAGCATTTT. Translating gives CASSLFESDSSYSNQPQHF. The chain links TRBV28 to TRBJ1-5; D possibly corresponds to TRBD1 (6 bases). The length of the CDR3 is 19 residues. Germline V gene sequence: CDR1 MDHEN, CDR2 SYDVKM. V was trimmed by 1 base and J by 0 bases, leaving 19 bases between them.

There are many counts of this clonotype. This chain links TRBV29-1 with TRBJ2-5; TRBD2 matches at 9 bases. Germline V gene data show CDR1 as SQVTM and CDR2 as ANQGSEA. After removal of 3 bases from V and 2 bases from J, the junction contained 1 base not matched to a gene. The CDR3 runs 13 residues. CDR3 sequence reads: CSVDSGGQETQYF. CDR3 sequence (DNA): TGCAGCGTTGATAGCGGGGGACAAGAGACCCAGTACTTC.

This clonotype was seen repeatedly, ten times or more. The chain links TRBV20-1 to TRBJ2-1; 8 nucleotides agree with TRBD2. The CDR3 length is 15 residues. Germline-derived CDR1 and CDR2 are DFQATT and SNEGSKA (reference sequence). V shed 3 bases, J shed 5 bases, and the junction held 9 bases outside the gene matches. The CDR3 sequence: CSASYTGGPDNEQFF. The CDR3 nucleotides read TGCAGTGCTAGCTACACGGGAGGGCCTGACAATGAGCAGTTCTTC.

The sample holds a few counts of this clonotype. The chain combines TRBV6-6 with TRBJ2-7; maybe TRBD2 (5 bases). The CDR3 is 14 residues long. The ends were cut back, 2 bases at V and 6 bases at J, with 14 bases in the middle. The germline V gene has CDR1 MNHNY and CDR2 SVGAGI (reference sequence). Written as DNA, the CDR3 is TGTGCCAGCAGTTACGAGGGCTGGCTTTCCGAGCAGTACTTC. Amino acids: CASSYEGWLSEQYF.

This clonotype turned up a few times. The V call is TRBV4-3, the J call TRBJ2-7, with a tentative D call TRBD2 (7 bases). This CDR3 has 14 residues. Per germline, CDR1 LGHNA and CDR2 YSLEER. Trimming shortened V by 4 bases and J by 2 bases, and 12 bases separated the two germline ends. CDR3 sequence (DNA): TGCGCCAGCAGCCGGGGGGCGGGGGCCTACGAGCAGTACTTC. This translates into CASSRGAGAYEQYF.

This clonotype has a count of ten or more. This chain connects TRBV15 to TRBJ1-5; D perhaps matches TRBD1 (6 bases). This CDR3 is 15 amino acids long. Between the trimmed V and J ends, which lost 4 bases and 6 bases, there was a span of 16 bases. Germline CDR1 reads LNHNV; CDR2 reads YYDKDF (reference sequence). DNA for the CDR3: TGTGCCACCAGCAACTCGGGCAGGGGAGGTCAGCCCCAGCATTTT. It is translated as CATSNSGRGGQPQHF.

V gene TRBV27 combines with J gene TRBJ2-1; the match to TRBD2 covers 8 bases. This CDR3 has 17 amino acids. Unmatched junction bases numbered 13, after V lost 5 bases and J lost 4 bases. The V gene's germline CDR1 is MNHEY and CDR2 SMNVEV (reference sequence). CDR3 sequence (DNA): TGTGCCAGCAGTACCCGGACTAGCTCATTTCGTTACAATGAGCAGTTCTTC. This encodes CASSTRTSSFRYNEQFF.

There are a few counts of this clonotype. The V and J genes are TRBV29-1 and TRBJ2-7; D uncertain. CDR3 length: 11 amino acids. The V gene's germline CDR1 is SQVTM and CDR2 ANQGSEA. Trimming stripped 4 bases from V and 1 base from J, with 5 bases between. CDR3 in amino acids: CSVGYSYEQYF. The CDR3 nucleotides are TGCAGCGTTGGGTATTCCTACGAGCAGTACTTC.